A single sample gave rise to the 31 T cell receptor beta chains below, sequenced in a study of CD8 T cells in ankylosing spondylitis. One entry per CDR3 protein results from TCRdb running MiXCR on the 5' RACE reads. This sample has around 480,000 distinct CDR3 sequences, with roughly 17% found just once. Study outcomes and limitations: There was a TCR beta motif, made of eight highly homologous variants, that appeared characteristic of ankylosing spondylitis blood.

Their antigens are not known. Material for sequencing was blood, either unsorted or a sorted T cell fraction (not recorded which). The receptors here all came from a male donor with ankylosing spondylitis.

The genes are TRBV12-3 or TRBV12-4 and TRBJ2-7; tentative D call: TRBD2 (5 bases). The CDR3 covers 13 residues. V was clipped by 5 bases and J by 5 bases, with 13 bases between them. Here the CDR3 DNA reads TGTGCCAGCAGTGTTAACCGGGGAAACGAGCAGTACTTC. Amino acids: CASSVNRGNEQYF.

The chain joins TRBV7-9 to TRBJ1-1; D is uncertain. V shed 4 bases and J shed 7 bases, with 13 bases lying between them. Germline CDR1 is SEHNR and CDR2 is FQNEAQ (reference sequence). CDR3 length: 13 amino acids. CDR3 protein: CASSSQPSGEAFF. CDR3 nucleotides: TGTGCCAGCAGCTCCCAACCTTCCGGTGAAGCTTTCTTT.

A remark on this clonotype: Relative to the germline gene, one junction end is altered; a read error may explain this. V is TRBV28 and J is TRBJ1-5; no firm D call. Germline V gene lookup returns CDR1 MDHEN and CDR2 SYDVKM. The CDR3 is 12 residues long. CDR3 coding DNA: TGTGCCAGCAGTGTGGGAGTTCAGCTCCAGCATTTT. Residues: CASSVGVQLQHF.

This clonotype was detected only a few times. This chain's CDR3 is CASSLGGQFNEQFF. In DNA, the CDR3 is TGTGCCAGCAGCTTAGGAGGACAGTTCAATGAGCAGTTCTTC. This chain links TRBV7-3 with TRBJ2-1; the D gene is possibly TRBD1 (6 bases). The ends were cut back, 2 bases at V and 6 bases at J, with 11 bases in the middle. CDR1 SGHTA and CDR2 FQGTGA come from the germline V gene. This CDR3 comprises 14 residues.

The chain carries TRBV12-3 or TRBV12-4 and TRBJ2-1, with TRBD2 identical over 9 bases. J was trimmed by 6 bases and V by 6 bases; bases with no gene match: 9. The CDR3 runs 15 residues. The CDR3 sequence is CASRSGTSPSNEQFF. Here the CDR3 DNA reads TGTGCCAGCAGGTCCGGGACTAGCCCTTCCAATGAGCAGTTCTTC.

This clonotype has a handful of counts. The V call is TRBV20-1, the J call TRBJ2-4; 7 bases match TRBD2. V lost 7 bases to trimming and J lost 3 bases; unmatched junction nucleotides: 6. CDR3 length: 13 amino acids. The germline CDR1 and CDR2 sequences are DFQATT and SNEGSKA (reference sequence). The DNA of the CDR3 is TGCAGTGTCCCGGGGAGGGACAAAAACATTCAGTACTTC. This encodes CSVPGRDKNIQYF.

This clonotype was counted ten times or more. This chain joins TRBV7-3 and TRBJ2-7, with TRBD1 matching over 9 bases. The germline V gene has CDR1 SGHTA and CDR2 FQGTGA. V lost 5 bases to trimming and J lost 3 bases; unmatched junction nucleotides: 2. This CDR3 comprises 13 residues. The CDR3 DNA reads TGTGCCAGCAGCCGGGGACAGGGCTACGAGCAGTACTTC. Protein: CASSRGQGYEQYF.

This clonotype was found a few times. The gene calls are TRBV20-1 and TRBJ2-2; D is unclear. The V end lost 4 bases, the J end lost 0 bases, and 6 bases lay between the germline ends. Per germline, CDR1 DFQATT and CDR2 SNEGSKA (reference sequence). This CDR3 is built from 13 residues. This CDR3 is CSAKGANTGELFF. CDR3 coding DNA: TGCAGTGCTAAAGGAGCGAACACCGGGGAGCTGTTTTTT.

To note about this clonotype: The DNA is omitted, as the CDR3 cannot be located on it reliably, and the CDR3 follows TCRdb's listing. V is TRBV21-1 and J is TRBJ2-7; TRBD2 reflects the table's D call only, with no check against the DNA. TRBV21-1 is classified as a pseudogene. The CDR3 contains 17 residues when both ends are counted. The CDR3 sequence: CASSKVWGGGTESEQYF.

The CDR3 loop is CASSPPGRQGVSPLHF. The CDR3 DNA reads TGTGCCAGCTCACCACCAGGGAGACAGGGAGTCTCACCCCTCCACTTT. The J gene is TRBJ1-6, the V gene TRBV18; 7 positions match TRBD1. J was trimmed by 10 bases and V by 0 bases; bases with no gene match: 9. The CDR3 consists of 16 residues. Germline V CDR1 and CDR2: KGHSH, LQKENI.

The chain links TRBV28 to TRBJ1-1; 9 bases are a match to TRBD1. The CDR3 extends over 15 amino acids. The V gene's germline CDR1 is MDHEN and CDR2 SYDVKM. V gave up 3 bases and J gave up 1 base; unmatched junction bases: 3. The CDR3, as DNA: TGTGCCAGCAGTTTCCCGGGACAGGGGAACACTGAAGCTTTCTTT. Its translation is CASSFPGQGNTEAFF. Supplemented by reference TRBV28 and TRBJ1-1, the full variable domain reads DVKVTQSSRYLVKRTGEKVFLECVQDMDHENMFWYRQDPGLGLRLIYFSYDVKMKEKGDIPEGYSVSREKKERFSLILESASTNQTSMYLCASSFPGQGNTEAFFGQGTRLTVV.

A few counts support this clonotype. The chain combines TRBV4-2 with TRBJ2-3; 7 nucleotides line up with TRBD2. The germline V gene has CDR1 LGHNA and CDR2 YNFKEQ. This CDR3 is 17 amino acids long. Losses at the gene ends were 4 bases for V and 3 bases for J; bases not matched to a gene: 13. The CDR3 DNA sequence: TGTGCCAGCAGCCCCTTATCGGCGGGAGCACGGACAGATACGCAGTATTTT. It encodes CASSPLSAGARTDTQYF.

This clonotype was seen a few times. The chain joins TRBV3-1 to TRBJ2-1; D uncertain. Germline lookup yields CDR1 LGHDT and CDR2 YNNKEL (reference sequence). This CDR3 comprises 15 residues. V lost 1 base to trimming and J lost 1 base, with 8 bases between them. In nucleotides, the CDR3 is TGTGCCAGCAGCCAAGGCAGGCCATCCTACAATGAGCAGTTCTTC. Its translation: CASSQGRPSYNEQFF.

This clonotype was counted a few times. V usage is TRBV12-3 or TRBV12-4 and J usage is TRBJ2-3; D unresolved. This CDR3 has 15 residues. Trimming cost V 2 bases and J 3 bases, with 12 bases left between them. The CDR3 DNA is TGTGCCAGCAGTTTATCGGCTAGTATGACAGATACGCAGTATTTT. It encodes CASSLSASMTDTQYF.

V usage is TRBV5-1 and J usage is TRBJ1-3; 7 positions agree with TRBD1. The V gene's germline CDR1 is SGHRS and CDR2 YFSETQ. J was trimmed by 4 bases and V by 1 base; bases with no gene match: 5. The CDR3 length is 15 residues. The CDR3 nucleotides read TGCGCCAGCAGCTTGTCGACAGGGTGGGGAAACACCATATATTTT. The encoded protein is CASSLSTGWGNTIYF.

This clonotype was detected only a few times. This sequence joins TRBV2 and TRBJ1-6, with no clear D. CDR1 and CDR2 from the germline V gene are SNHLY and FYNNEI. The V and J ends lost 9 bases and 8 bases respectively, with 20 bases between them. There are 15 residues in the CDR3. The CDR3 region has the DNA TGTGCCAGTACCTCCGGGAGACGGAGGGATTCACCCCTCCACTTT. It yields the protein CASTSGRRRDSPLHF.

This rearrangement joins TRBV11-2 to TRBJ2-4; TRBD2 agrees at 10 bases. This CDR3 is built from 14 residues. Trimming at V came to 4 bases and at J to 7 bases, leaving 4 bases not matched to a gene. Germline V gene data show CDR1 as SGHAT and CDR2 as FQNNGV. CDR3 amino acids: CASSSLAGMNIQYF. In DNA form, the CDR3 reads TGTGCCAGCAGCTCACTAGCGGGAATGAACATTCAGTACTTC.

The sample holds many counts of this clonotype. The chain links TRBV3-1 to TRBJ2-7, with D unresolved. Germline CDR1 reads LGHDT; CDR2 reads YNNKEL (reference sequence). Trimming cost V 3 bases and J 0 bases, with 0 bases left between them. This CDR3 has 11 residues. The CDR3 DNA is TGTGCCAGCAGCCACTCCTACGAGCAGTACTTC. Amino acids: CASSHSYEQYF.

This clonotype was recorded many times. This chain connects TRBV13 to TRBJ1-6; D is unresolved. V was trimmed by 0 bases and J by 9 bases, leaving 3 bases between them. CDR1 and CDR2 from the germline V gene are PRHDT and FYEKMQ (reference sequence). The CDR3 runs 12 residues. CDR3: CASSLGTSPLHF. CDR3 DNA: TGTGCCAGCAGCTTAGGAACTTCACCCCTCCACTTT.

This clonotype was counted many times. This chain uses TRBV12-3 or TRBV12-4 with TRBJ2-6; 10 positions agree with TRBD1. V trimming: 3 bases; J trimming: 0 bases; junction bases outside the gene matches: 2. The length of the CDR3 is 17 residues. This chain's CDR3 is CASSLWTGGSGANVLTF. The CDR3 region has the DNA TGTGCCAGCAGTTTGTGGACAGGGGGCTCTGGGGCCAACGTCCTGACTTTC.

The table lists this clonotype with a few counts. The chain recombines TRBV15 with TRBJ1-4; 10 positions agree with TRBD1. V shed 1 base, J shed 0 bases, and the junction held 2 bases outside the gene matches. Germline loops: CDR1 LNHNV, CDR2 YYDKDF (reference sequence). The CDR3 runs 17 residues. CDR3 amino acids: CATSRVGQGATNEKLFF. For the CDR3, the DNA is TGTGCCACCAGCAGAGTAGGACAGGGGGCAACTAATGAAAAACTGTTTTTT.

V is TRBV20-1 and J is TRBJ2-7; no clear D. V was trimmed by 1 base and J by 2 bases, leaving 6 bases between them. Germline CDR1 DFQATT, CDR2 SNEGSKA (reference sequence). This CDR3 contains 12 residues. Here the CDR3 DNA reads TGCAGTGCTAGAGGAATGACCTACGAGCAGTACTTC. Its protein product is CSARGMTYEQYF.

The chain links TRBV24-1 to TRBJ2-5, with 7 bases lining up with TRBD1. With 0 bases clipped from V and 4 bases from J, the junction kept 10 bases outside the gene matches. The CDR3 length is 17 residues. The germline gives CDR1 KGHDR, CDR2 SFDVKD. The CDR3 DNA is TGTGCCACCAGTGATTTGCAATTGCCGGCAGGGGGAGAGACCCAGTACTTC. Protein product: CATSDLQLPAGGETQYF.

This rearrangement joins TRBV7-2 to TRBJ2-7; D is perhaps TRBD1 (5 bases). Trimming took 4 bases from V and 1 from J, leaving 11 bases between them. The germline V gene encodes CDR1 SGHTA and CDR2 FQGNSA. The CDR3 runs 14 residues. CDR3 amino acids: CASSSDRRSYEQYF. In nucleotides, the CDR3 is TGTGCCAGCAGCTCCGACAGACGGTCCTACGAGCAGTACTTC.

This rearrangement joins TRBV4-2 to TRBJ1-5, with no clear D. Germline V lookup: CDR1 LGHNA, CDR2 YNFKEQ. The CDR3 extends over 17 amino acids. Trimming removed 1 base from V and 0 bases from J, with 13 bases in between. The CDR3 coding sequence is TGTGCCAGCAGCCAAGTAGTTGCGGGAACTAGCAATCAGCCCCAGCATTTT. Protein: CASSQVVAGTSNQPQHF.

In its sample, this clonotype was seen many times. CDR3 sequence reads: CASSHAASGIYNEQFF. For the CDR3, the DNA is TGCGCCAGCAGCCATGCGGCTAGCGGGATATACAATGAGCAGTTCTTC. This chain joins TRBV4-3 and TRBJ2-1; 9 bases are shared with TRBD2. In germline, CDR1 is LGHNA, CDR2 YSLEER. There are 16 residues in the CDR3. V gave up 3 bases and J gave up 4 bases; unmatched junction bases: 7.

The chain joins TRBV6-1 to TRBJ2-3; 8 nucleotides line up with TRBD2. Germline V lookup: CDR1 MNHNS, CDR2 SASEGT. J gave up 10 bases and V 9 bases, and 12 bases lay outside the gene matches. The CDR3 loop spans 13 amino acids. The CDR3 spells CASGLAVKSAQYF. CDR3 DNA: TGTGCCAGTGGACTAGCCGTGAAGTCCGCGCAGTATTTT.

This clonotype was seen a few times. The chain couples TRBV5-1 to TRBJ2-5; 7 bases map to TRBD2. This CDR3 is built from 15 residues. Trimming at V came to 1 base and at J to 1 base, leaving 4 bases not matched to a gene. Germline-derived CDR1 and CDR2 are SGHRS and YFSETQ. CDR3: CASSLSLALQETQYF. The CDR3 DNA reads TGCGCCAGCAGCTTGTCACTAGCGCTCCAAGAGACCCAGTACTTC.

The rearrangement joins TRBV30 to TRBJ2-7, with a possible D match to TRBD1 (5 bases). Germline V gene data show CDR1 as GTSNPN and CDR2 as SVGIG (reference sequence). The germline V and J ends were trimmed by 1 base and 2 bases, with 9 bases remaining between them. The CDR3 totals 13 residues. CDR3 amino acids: CAWSASGPYEQYF. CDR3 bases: TGTGCCTGGAGTGCATCAGGGCCCTACGAGCAGTACTTC. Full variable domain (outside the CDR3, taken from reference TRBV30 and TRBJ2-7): SQTIHQWPATLVQPVGSPLSLECTVEGTSNPNLYWYRQAAGRGLQLLFYSVGIGQISSEVPQNLSASRPQDRQFILSSKKLLLSDSGFYLCAWSASGPYEQYFGPGTRLTVT.

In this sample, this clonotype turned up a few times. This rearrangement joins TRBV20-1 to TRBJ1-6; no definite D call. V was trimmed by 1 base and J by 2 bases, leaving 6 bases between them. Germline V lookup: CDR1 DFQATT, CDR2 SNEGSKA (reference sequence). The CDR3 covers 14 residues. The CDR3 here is CSARAGTYNSPLHF. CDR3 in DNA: TGCAGTGCTAGAGCAGGAACCTATAATTCACCCCTCCACTTT.

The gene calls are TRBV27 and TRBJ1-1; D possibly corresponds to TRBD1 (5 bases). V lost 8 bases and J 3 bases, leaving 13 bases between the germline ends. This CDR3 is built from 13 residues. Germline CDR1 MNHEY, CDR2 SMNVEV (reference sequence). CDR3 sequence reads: CASGTRLYTEAFF. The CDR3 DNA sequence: TGTGCCAGCGGGACTCGGCTTTACACTGAAGCTTTCTTT.